This T cell receptor beta chain was sequenced for a study of shared clonotypes between healthy human individuals. The CDR3 loop spans 14 amino acids. Per germline, CDR1 MDHEN and CDR2 SYDVKM. V gave up 2 bases and J gave up 4 bases, with 11 bases separating them. Using immunoSEQ multiplex PCR, the repertoire was profiled, and TCRdb retains in-frame clones only, with some absent. This sample has about 650,000 clones, with over 95% found just once. Positively selected for CCR7, the CD45RO-negative cells used as naive CD8 cells excluded terminally differentiated effector memory CD45RA+ cells. The chain couples TRBV28 to TRBJ2-5; maybe TRBD1 (6 bases). The sequence was collected from a woman aged 25 to 39 in good health. Sequences were obtained from naive CD8+ T cells sorted from blood. This chain's CDR3 is CASSLRAGAETQYF. CDR3 DNA: TGTGCCAGCAGTTTACGGGCAGGGGCAGAGACCCAGTACTTC.